This T cell receptor (beta chain) appears in the sequencing data of a study of T cell responses to AZD1222 COVID-19 vaccine. Measured with immunoSEQ multiplex PCR; TCRdb has only the in-frame clones, and not every one. Of 150,000 or so clones in the sample, roughly 92% were seen once. In germline, CDR1 is MNHEY, CDR2 SVGEGT. CDR3 length equals 15 residues. The germline V and J ends were trimmed by 4 bases and 3 bases, with 16 bases remaining between them. This receptor was obtained from an adult who received the AZD1222 COVID-19 vaccine. Sample: peripheral blood, taken 28 days after the second AZD1222 dose. This chain uses TRBV6-2 or TRBV6-3 with TRBJ2-7; D uncertain. The CDR3: CASSSPPRSHYEQYF. DNA for the CDR3: TGTGCCAGCAGTTCCCCCCCGAGGTCCCACTACGAGCAGTACTTC.